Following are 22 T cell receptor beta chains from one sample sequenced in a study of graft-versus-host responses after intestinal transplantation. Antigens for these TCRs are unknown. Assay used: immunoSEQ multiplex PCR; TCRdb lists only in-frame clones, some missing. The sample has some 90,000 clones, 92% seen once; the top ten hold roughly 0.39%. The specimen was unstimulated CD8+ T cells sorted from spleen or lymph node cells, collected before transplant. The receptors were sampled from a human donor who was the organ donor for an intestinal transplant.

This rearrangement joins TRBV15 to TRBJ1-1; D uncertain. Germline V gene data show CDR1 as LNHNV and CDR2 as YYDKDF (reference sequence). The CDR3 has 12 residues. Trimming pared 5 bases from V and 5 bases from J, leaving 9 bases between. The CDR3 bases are TGTGCCACCAGCCGACACGGAACTGAAGCTTTCTTT. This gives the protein CATSRHGTEAFF.

The CDR3 sequence is CASSLGGVGDTQYF. CDR3 nucleotides: TGTGCCAGCAGCTTAGGGGGAGTTGGAGATACGCAGTATTTT. The chain is built from TRBV13 and TRBJ2-3; tentative D call: TRBD2 (5 bases). Trimming stripped 0 bases from V and 5 bases from J, with 9 bases between. The CDR3 covers 14 residues. Germline-derived CDR1 and CDR2 are PRHDT and FYEKMQ (reference sequence).

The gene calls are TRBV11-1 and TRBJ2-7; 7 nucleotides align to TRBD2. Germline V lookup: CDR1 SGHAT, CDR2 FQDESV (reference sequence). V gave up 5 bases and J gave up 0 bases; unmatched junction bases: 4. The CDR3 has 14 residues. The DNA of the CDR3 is TGTGCCAGCAGCCAACTAGCGTCCTCCTACGAGCAGTACTTC. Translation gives CASSQLASSYEQYF. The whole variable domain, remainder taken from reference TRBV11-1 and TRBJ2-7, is EAEVAQSPRYKITEKSQAVAFWCDPISGHATLYWYRQILGQGPELLVQFQDESVVDDSQLPKDRFSAERLKGVDSTLKIQPAELGDSAMYLCASSQLASSYEQYFGPGTRLTVT.

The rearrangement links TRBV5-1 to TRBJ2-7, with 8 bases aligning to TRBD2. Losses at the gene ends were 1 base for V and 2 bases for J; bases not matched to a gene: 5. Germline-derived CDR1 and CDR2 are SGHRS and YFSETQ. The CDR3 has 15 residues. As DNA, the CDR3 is TGCGCCAGCAGCTTGTACGGGGGGGCCCCCTACGAGCAGTACTTC. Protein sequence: CASSLYGGAPYEQYF.

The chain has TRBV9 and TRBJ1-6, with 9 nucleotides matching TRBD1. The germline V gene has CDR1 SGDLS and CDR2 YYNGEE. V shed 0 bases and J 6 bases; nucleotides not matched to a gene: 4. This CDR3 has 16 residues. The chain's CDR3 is CASSVGGTGSNSPLHF. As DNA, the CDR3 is TGTGCCAGCAGCGTAGGAGGGACAGGGTCTAATTCACCCCTCCACTTT.

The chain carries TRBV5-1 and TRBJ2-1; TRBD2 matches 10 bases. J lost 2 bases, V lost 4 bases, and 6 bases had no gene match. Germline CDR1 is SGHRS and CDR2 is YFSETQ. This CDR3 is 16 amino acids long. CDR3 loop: CASSPGLAPTYNEQFF. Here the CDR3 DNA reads TGCGCCAGCAGCCCGGGACTAGCGCCAACCTACAATGAGCAGTTCTTC.

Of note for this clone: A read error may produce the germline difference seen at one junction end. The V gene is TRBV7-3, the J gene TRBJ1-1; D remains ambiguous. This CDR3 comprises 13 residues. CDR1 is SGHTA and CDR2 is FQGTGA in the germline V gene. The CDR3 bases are TGTGCCAGCAGCCTAACGAGGAACACTGAAGCTTTCTTT. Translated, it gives CASSLTRNTEAFF.

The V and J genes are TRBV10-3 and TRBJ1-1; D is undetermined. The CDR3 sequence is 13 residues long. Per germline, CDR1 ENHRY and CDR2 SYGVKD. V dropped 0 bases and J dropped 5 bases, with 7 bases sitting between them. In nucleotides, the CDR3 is TGTGCCATCAGTGAGTCGAGGAGGACTGAAGCTTTCTTT. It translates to CAISESRRTEAFF.

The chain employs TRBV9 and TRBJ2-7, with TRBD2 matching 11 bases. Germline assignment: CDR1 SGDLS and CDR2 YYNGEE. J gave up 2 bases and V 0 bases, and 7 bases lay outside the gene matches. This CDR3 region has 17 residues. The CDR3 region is CASSVGTATSGAYEQYF. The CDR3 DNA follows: TGTGCCAGCAGCGTAGGTACCGCGACTAGCGGGGCCTACGAGCAGTACTTC.

Here the CDR3 reads CASSPGLKRGPGTEAFF. Here the CDR3 DNA reads TGTGCCAGCAGCCCGGGGCTTAAGAGGGGGCCTGGCACTGAAGCTTTCTTT. The chain joins TRBV5-4 to TRBJ1-1, with TRBD1 matching over 7 bases. The V gene's germline CDR1 is SGHNT and CDR2 YYREEE (reference sequence). V lost 4 bases and J lost 4; bases outside the gene matches: 16. The CDR3 spans 17 residues.

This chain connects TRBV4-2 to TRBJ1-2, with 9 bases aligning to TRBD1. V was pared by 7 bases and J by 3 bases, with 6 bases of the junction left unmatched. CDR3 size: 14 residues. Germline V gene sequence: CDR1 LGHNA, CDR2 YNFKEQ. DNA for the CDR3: TGTGCCAGCACCCCGGACAGGGGCCACTATGGCTACACCTTC. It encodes CASTPDRGHYGYTF.

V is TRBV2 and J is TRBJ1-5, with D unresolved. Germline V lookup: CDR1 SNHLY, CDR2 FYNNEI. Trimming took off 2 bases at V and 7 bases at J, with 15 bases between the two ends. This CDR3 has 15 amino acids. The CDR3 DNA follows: TGTGCCAGCAGTGAACTGTTGTGGGCCGAACAGCCCCAGCATTTT. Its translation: CASSELLWAEQPQHF.

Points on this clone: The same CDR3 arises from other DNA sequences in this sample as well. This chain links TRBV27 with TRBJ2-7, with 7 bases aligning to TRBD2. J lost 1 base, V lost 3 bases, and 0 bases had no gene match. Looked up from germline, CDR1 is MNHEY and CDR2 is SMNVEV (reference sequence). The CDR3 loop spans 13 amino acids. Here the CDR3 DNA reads TGTGCCAGCAGTTTGGGAGGGTCCTACGAGCAGTACTTC. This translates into CASSLGGSYEQYF.

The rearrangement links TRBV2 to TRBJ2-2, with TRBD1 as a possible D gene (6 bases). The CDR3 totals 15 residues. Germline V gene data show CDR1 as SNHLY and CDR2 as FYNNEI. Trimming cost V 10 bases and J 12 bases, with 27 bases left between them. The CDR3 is CATYDSERVRGKLFF. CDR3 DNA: TGTGCCACCTATGACAGTGAAAGGGTTAGGGGGAAGCTGTTTTTT.

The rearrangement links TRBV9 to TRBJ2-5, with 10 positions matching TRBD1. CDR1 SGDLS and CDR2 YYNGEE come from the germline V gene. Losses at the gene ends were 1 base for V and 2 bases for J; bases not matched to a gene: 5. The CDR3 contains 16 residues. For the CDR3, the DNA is TGTGCCAGCAGCGTATTTGGGGGACAGGGGCAAGAGACCCAGTACTTC. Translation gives CASSVFGGQGQETQYF.

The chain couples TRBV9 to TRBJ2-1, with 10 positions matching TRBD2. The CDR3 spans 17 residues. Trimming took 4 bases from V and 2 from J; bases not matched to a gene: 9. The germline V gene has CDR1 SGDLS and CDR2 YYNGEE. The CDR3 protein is CASSTGSGGPPYNEQFF. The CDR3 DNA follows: TGTGCCAGCAGCACCGGTAGCGGGGGGCCCCCCTACAATGAGCAGTTCTTC.

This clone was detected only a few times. The CDR3, as DNA: TGTGCCAGCAGCGGGCTCGCGGGAGGGCTGTTTTTT. This gives the protein CASSGLAGGLFF. The chain uses TRBV7-9 and TRBJ2-2; 8 bases line up with TRBD2. The CDR3 covers 12 residues. The V gene's germline CDR1 is SEHNR and CDR2 FQNEAQ (reference sequence). The V segment lost 5 bases and the J segment 13 bases; nucleotides outside the gene matches: 6.

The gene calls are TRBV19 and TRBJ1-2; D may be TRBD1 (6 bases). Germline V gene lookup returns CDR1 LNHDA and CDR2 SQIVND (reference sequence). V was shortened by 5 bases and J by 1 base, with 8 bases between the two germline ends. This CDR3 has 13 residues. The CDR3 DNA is TGTGCCAGTAGTCTACAGGGTAACTATGGCTACACCTTC. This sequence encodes CASSLQGNYGYTF.

The CDR3 is CASSGHGGEYQETQYF. CDR3 in DNA: TGTGCCAGCAGCGGGCACGGGGGGGAGTACCAAGAGACCCAGTACTTC. This chain links TRBV7-8 with TRBJ2-5; 8 positions match TRBD2. The CDR3 has 16 amino acids. The V gene's germline CDR1 is SGHVS and CDR2 FQNEAQ. The junction had 8 bases not matched to a gene; V was cut back by 5 bases and J by 0 bases.

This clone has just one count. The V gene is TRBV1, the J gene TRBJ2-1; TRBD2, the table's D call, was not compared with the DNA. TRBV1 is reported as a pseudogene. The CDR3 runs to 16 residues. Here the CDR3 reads CTSSQVRLAGYNEQFF. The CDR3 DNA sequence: TGCACCAGCAGCCAAGTGCGTCTAGCGGGCTACAATGAGCAGTTCTTC.

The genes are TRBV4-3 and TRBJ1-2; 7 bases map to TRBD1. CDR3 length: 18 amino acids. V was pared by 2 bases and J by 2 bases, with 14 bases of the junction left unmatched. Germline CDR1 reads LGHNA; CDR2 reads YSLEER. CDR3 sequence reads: CASSQFSDRDSYNYGYTF. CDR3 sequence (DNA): TGCGCCAGCAGCCAATTTTCGGACCGGGACAGTTACAACTATGGCTACACCTTC.

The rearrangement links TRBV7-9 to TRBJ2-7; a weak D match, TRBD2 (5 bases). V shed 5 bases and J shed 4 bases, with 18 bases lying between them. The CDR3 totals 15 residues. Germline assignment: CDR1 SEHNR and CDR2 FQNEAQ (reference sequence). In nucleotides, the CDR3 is TGTGCCAGCAGCCTCGTCCAGGCGACTATATACGAGCAGTACTTC. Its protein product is CASSLVQATIYEQYF.